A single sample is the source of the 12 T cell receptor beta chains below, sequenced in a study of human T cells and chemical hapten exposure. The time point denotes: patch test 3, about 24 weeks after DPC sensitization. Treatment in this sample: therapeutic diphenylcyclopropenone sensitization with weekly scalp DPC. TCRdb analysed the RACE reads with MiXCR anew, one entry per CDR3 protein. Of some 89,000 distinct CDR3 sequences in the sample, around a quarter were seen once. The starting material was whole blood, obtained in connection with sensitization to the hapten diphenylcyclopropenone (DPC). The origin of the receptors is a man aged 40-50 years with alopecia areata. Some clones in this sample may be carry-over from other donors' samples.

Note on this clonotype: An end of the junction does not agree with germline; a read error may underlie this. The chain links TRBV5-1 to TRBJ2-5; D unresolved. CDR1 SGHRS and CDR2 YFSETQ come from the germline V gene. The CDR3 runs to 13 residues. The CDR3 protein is CASSLEGQGTQYF. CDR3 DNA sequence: TGCGCCAGCAGCTTGGAGGGTCAAGGGACCCAGTACTTC.

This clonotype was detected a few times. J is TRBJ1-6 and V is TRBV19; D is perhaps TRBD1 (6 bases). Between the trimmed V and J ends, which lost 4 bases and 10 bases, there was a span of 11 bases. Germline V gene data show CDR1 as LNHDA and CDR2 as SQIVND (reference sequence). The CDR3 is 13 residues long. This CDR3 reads CASSTRQDSPLHF. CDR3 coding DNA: TGTGCCAGTAGTACCCGACAGGACTCACCCCTCCACTTT.

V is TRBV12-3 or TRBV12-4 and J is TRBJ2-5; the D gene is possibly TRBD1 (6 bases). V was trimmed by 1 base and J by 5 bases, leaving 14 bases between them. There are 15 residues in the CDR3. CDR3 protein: CASSLDSAQGETQYF. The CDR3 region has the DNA TGTGCCAGCAGTTTAGATTCCGCGCAGGGGGAGACCCAGTACTTC.

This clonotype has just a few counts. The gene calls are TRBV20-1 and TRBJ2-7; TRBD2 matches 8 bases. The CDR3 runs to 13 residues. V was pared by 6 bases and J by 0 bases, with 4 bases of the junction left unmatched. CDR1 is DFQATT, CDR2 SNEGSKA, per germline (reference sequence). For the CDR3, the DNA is TGCAGTGCAAGGAGCGGGAGCTCCTACGAGCAGTACTTC. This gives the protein CSARSGSSYEQYF.

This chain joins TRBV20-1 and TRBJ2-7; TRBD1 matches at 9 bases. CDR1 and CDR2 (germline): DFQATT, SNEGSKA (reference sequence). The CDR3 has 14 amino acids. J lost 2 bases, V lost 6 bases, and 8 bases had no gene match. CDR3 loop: CSAMTGGGPYEQYF. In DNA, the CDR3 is TGCAGTGCAATGACAGGGGGGGGCCCCTACGAGCAGTACTTC.

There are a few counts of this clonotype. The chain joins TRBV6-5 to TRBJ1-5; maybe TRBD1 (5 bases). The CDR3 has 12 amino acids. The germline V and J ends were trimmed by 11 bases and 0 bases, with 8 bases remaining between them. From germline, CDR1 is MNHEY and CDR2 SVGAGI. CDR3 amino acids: CAPDSSNQPQHF. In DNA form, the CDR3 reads TGTGCCCCCGACAGTAGCAATCAGCCCCAGCATTTT.

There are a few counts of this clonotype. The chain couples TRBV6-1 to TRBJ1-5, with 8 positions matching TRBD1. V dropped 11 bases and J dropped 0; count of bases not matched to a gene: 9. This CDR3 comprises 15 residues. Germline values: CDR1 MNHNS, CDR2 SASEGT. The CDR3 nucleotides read TGTGCCTCCCAGGGGACAGGATATAGCAATCAGCCCCAGCATTTT. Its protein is CASQGTGYSNQPQHF.

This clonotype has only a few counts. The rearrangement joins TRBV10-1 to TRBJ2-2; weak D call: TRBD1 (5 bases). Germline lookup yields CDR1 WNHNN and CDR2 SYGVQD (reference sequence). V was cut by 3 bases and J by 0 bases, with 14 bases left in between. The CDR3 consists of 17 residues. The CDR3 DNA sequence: TGCGCCAGCAGTGATAGCCCCTGGGGCTCGAACACCGGGGAGCTGTTTTTT. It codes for CASSDSPWGSNTGELFF.

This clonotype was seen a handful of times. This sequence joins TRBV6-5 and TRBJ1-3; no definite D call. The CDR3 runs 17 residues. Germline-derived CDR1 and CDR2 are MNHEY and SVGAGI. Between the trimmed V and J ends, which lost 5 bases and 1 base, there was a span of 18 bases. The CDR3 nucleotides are TGTGCCAGCAGTCCCACCCCGTATGCTCATTCTGGAAACACCATATATTTT. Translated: CASSPTPYAHSGNTIYF.

The CDR3: CASSFYGRGSPLHF. The CDR3 nucleotides read TGTGCCAGCAGTTTCTATGGCAGGGGCTCACCCCTCCACTTT. This chain links TRBV28 with TRBJ1-6, with D maybe TRBD1 (6 bases). The CDR3 runs to 14 residues. In germline, CDR1 is MDHEN, CDR2 SYDVKM. V was clipped by 3 bases and J by 10 bases, with 13 bases between them.

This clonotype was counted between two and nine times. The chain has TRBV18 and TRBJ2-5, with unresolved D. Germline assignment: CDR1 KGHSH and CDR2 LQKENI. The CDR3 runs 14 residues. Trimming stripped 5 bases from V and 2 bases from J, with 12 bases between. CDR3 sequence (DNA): TGTGCCAGCTCAAAGAACAGCAATCAAGAGACCCAGTACTTC. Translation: CASSKNSNQETQYF. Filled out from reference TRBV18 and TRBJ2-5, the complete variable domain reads NAGVMQNPRHLVRRRGQEARLRCSPMKGHSHVYWYRQLPEEGLKFMVYLQKENIIDESGMPKERFSAEFPKEGPSILRIQQVVRGDSAAYFCASSKNSNQETQYFGPGTRLLVL.

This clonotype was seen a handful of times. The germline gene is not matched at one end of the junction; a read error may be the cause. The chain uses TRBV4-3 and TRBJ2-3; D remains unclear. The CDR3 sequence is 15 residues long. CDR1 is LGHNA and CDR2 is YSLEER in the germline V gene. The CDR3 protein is CASSQVSSGTDTQYF. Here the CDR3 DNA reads TGTGCCAGCAGCCAAGTCTCCAGTGGCACAGATACGCAGTATTTT.